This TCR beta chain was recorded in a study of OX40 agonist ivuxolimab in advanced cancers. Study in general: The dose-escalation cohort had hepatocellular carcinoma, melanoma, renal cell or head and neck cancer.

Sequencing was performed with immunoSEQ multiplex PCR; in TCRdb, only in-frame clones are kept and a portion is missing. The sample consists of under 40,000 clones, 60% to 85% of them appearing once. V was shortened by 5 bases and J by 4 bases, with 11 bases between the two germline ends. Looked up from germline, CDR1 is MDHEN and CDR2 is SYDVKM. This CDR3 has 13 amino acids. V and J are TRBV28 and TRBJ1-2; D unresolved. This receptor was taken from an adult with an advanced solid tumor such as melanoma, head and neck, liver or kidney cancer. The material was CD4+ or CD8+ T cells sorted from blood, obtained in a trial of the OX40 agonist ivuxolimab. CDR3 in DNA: TGTGCCAGCAGTCCATCGGACGGCTATGGCTACACCTTC. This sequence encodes CASSPSDGYGYTF.